This T cell receptor (beta chain) was identified during a study of T cell responses to AZD1222 COVID-19 vaccine. Study results and limitations: A rise in Spike-specific TCR breadth and depth followed two AZD1222 doses.

As for this clone: Its antigen is as yet unknown.

The table came from immunoSEQ multiplex PCR; TCRdb's copy has only in-frame clones and leaves some out. The table lists over 100,000 clones, around 86% of them singletons. Sequenced here: peripheral blood, sampled 28 days after the second dose of the MenACWY control vaccine. The receptor's source is an adult who received the MenACWY meningococcal vaccine as a control.

The CDR3 reads CASRPTGVGGYTF. In DNA form, the CDR3 reads TGTGCCAGCAGGCCTACAGGGGTGGGGGGCTACACCTTC. The chain has TRBV25-1 and TRBJ1-2; 7 positions match TRBD1. Trimming removed 6 bases from V and 8 bases from J; junction bases left unmatched: 9. The CDR3 loop spans 13 amino acids. CDR1 is MGHDK and CDR2 is SYGVNS in the germline V gene.